A single sample gave rise to the 22 T cell receptor beta chains below, sequenced in a study of cytomegalovirus exposure and HLA in healthy donors. 60 Vbeta and 13 Jbeta primers were used in PCR. Libraries were prepared by immunoSEQ multiplex PCR; TCRdb keeps only in-frame clonotypes and omits some of them. The sample yields 100,000 to 150,000 clones, over 70% seen once. The source material was PBMCs. These receptors were obtained from a woman aged 55 to 70 in good health and CMV-seropositive.

This chain connects TRBV5-5 to TRBJ1-5; D ambiguous. V was cut by 3 bases and J by 3 bases, with 13 bases left in between. The CDR3 runs 15 residues. The V gene's germline CDR1 is SGHKS and CDR2 YYEKEE (reference sequence). CDR3 bases: TGTGCCAGCAGCTCTATTCTAGGTTCCAATCAGCCCCAGCATTTT. It encodes CASSSILGSNQPQHF.

In its sample, this clone was seen a few times. The chain employs TRBV6-5 and TRBJ1-1; no definite D call. Germline values: CDR1 MNHEY, CDR2 SVGAGI. The CDR3 length is 13 residues. Trimming removed 6 bases from V and 0 bases from J, with 8 bases in between. CDR3 DNA sequence: TGTGCCAGCAGCCTGGCTCTGAACACTGAAGCTTTCTTT. This gives the protein CASSLALNTEAFF.

The rearrangement links TRBV9 to TRBJ1-5; no clear D gene. Germline CDR1 is SGDLS and CDR2 is YYNGEE. The V gene lost 2 bases and the J gene lost 3 bases, with 12 bases spanning the gap. This CDR3 region has 15 residues. The CDR3 nucleotides read TGTGCCAGCAGCGTTGGAGGGATGACCAATCAGCCCCAGCATTTT. Amino acid sequence: CASSVGGMTNQPQHF.

CDR3 coding DNA: TGTGCCAGCAGCTCCCGTCAGAATACTGGGGCCAACGTCCTGACTTTC. Residues: CASSSRQNTGANVLTF. This chain uses TRBV11-3 with TRBJ2-6; no definite D call. V was clipped by 4 bases and J by 2 bases, with 12 bases between them. The germline V gene has CDR1 SGHNT and CDR2 YENEEA. This CDR3 has 16 residues.

The chain links TRBV27 to TRBJ1-2; perhaps TRBD1 as D (5 bases). Per germline, CDR1 MNHEY and CDR2 SMNVEV (reference sequence). Deletions cut 6 bases from V and 8 bases from J, with 13 bases between. The CDR3 is 12 residues long. The CDR3 loop is CASRYGGEGYTF. The CDR3, as DNA: TGTGCCAGCAGGTACGGAGGGGAAGGCTACACCTTC.

The rearrangement joins TRBV5-1 to TRBJ2-3; TRBD2 matches 8 bases. The V segment lost 4 bases and the J segment 1 base; nucleotides outside the gene matches: 8. Germline CDR1 reads SGHRS; CDR2 reads YFSETQ. This CDR3 comprises 16 residues. The CDR3 region is CASSPGAGGGTDTQYF. In DNA form, the CDR3 reads TGCGCCAGCAGCCCCGGCGCCGGGGGGGGCACAGATACGCAGTATTTT.

This clone was detected once. The chain recombines TRBV9 with TRBJ2-5, with a weak D call TRBD2 (6 bases). This CDR3 is built from 14 residues. Trimming pared 0 bases from V and 5 bases from J, leaving 11 bases between. Germline V CDR1 and CDR2: SGDLS, YYNGEE. For the CDR3, the DNA is TGTGCCAGCAGCGTAGGGTGGGGGAGGGAGACCCAGTACTTC. It codes for CASSVGWGRETQYF. The full variable domain, rest sourced from reference TRBV9 and TRBJ2-5, is DSGVTQTPKHLITATGQRVTLRCSPRSGDLSVYWYQQSLDQGLQFLIQYYNGEERAKGNILERFSAQQFPDLHSELNLSSLELGDSALYFCASSVGWGRETQYFGPGTRLLVL.

The genes are TRBV5-1 and TRBJ2-2; perhaps TRBD1 as D (6 bases). CDR3 size: 16 residues. Germline V gene sequence: CDR1 SGHRS, CDR2 YFSETQ. V lost 3 bases and J 1 base, leaving 13 bases between the germline ends. The CDR3 DNA reads TGCGCCAGCAGCTCACAGCCGGGACAGAACACCGGGGAGCTGTTTTTT. Its translation is CASSSQPGQNTGELFF.

The genes are TRBV7-9 and TRBJ2-2; 8 nucleotides line up with TRBD1. The trim removed 5 bases at V and 6 bases at J, leaving 11 bases unmatched. The CDR3 consists of 16 residues. Germline V gene lookup returns CDR1 SEHNR and CDR2 FQNEAQ (reference sequence). In DNA, the CDR3 is TGTGCCAGCAGCCTCATACCCACAGGGGGTGCCGGGGAGCTGTTTTTT. It is translated as CASSLIPTGGAGELFF.

The rearrangement uses TRBV4-2 and TRBJ2-7; D is unclear. This CDR3 contains 15 residues. V lost 0 bases to trimming and J lost 3 bases, with 12 bases between them. Germline V gives CDR1 LGHNA, CDR2 YNFKEQ. The CDR3 is CASSQEKAQNYEQYF. The DNA for the CDR3 is TGTGCCAGCAGCCAAGAAAAGGCACAGAACTACGAGCAGTACTTC.

This sequence joins TRBV19 and TRBJ2-2; D not certain. The V gene lost 0 bases and the J gene lost 6 bases, with 5 bases spanning the gap. Germline values: CDR1 LNHDA, CDR2 SQIVND (reference sequence). This CDR3 is 13 amino acids long. CDR3 bases: TGTGCCAGTAGTATAGAACTGCCCGGGGAGCTGTTTTTT. The encoded protein is CASSIELPGELFF.

In its sample, this clone was seen a few times. This chain joins TRBV7-2 and TRBJ2-7; D unresolved. This CDR3 contains 12 residues. V lost 5 bases, J lost 3 bases, and 8 bases lay in between. Germline-derived CDR1 and CDR2 are SGHTA and FQGNSA. The DNA of the CDR3 is TGTGCCAGCAGCCACTTTAACTACGAGCAGTACTTC. This codes for CASSHFNYEQYF.

The chain has TRBV11-1 and TRBJ2-2, with 8 bases fitting TRBD2. CDR1 is SGHAT and CDR2 is FQDESV in the germline V gene (reference sequence). The V and J ends lost 2 bases and 4 bases, in that order; junction bases with no gene match: 6. The CDR3 consists of 16 residues. Written as DNA, the CDR3 is TGTGCCAGCAGCTTACGGCTAGCGGGTTCCACCGGGGAGCTGTTTTTT. It translates to CASSLRLAGSTGELFF.

As regards this clone: The same CDR3 also results from other DNA sequences found in this sample. V gene TRBV7-3 combines with J gene TRBJ2-1, with D maybe TRBD2 (5 bases). This CDR3 region has 15 residues. CDR1 and CDR2 from the germline V gene are SGHTA and FQGTGA. V was clipped by 1 base and J by 8 bases, with 15 bases between them. The CDR3 spells CASSLMITGEHEQFF. Written as DNA, the CDR3 is TGTGCCAGCAGCTTAATGATAACCGGGGAGCATGAGCAGTTCTTC.

The chain joins TRBV9 to TRBJ2-7; possibly TRBD1 for D (5 bases). The V end was cut by 0 bases, the J end by 2 bases, with 9 bases between. In germline, CDR1 is SGDLS, CDR2 YYNGEE. The length of the CDR3 is 14 residues. The CDR3 DNA is TGTGCCAGCAGCGTAGATCCAGGGCCCTACGAGCAGTACTTC. Encoded protein: CASSVDPGPYEQYF.

This chain uses TRBV18 with TRBJ2-7; 8 bases match TRBD1. In germline, CDR1 is KGHSH, CDR2 LQKENI. This CDR3 has 15 residues. Trimming at V came to 6 bases and at J to 1 base, leaving 8 bases not matched to a gene. The DNA for the CDR3 is TGTGCCAGCTCTCCTCAGGACAGGGCATCCTACGAGCAGTACTTC. Translation gives CASSPQDRASYEQYF.

The chain uses TRBV27 and TRBJ1-2, with D perhaps matching TRBD1 (5 bases). The CDR3 has 14 amino acids. Germline CDR1 and CDR2: MNHEY and SMNVEV (reference sequence). Trimming stripped 6 bases from V and 6 bases from J, with 17 bases between. The CDR3 sequence is CASRRAFKGDGYTF. The CDR3 DNA reads as TGTGCCAGCAGGAGAGCATTCAAAGGGGATGGCTACACCTTC.

This chain joins TRBV18 and TRBJ2-3; D not resolved. The CDR3 extends over 12 amino acids. Between the trimmed V and J ends, which lost 3 bases and 5 bases, there was a span of 6 bases. The germline gives CDR1 KGHSH, CDR2 LQKENI. CDR3 nucleotide sequence: TGTGCCAGCTCACCCCTACTAGATACGCAGTATTTT. This gives the protein CASSPLLDTQYF.

This clone was detected a few times. V and J are TRBV9 and TRBJ2-1; 9 nucleotides agree with TRBD1. V shed 0 bases and J 3 bases; nucleotides not matched to a gene: 4. Germline values: CDR1 SGDLS, CDR2 YYNGEE. The CDR3 length is 16 residues. CDR3 DNA: TGTGCCAGCAGCGTAGCAGGGACAGGGAACTACAATGAGCAGTTCTTC. It encodes CASSVAGTGNYNEQFF.

The V call is TRBV6-5, the J call TRBJ1-3; a weak D match, TRBD1 (6 bases). The ends were cut back, 4 bases at V and 0 bases at J, with 13 bases in the middle. This CDR3 spans 16 amino acids. The germline gives CDR1 MNHEY, CDR2 SVGAGI. The CDR3 DNA follows: TGTGCCAGCAGTTTCGGCAGGGGTAGCTCTGGAAACACCATATATTTT. Its protein product is CASSFGRGSSGNTIYF.

This sequence joins TRBV7-8 and TRBJ1-6, with TRBD1 identical over 7 bases. Germline values: CDR1 SGHVS, CDR2 FQNEAQ. There are 14 residues in the CDR3. V lost 6 bases to trimming and J lost 7 bases; unmatched junction nucleotides: 6. CDR3 DNA: TGTGCCAGCAGTTCCGGGACAGAGAATTCACCCCTCCACTTT. Protein sequence: CASSSGTENSPLHF.

This rearrangement joins TRBV6-5 to TRBJ2-1; D perhaps matches TRBD1 (6 bases). The V and J ends lost 0 bases and 5 bases respectively, with 11 bases between them. Germline values: CDR1 MNHEY, CDR2 SVGAGI. This CDR3 is built from 15 residues. Here the CDR3 reads CASSYSTGYNNEQFF. For the CDR3, the DNA is TGTGCCAGCAGTTACTCCACAGGGTACAACAATGAGCAGTTCTTC.